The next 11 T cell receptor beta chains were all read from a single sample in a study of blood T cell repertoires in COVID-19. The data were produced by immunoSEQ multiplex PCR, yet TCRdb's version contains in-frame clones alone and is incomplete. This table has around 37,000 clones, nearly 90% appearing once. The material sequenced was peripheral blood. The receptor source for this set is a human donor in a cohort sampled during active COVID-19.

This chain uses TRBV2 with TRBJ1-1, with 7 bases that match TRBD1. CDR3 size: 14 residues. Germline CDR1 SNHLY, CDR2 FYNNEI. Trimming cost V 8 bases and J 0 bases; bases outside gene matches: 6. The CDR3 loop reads CASSRDSMNTEAFF. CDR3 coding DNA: TGTGCCAGCTCCCGGGACAGCATGAACACTGAAGCTTTCTTT.

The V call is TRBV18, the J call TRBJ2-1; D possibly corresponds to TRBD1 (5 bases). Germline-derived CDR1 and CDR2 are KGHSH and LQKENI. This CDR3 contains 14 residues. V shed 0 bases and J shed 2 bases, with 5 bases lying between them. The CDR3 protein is CASSPPGAYNEQFF. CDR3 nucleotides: TGTGCCAGCTCACCACCAGGGGCCTACAATGAGCAGTTCTTC.

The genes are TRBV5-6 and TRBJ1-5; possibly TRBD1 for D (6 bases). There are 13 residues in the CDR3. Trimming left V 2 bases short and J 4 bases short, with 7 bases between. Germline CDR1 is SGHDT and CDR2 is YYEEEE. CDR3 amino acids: CASSFQGNQPQHF. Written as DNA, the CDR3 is TGTGCCAGCAGCTTCCAGGGGAATCAGCCCCAGCATTTT.

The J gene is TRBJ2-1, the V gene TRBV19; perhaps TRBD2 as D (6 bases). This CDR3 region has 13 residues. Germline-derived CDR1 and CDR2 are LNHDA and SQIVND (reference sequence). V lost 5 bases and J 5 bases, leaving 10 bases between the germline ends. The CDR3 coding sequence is TGTGCCAGTAGTCCCGGGACTGACAATGAGCAGTTCTTC. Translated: CASSPGTDNEQFF. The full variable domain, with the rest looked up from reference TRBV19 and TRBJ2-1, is DGGITQSPKYLFRKEGQNVTLSCEQNLNHDAMYWYRQDPGQGLRLIYYSQIVNDFQKGDIAEGYSVSREKKESFPLTVTSAQKNPTAFYLCASSPGTDNEQFFGPGTRLTVL.

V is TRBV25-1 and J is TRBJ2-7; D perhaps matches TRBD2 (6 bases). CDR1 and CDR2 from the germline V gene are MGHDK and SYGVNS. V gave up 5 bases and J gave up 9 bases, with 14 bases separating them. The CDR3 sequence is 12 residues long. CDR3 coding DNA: TGTGCCAGCAGTACCTCCGGGAGTAGGCAGTACTTC. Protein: CASSTSGSRQYF.

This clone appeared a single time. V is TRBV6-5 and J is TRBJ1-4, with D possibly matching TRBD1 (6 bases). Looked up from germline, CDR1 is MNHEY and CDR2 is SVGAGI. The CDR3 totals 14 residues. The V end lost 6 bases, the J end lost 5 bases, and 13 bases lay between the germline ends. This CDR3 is CASSEDRLNEKLFF. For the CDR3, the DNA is TGTGCCAGCAGCGAGGACAGACTAAATGAAAAACTGTTTTTT.

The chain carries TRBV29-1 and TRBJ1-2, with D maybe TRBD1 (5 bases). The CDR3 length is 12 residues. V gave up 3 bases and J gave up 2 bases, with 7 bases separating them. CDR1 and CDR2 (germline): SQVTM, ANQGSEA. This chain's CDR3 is CSVETENYGYTF. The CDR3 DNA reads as TGCAGCGTTGAGACAGAGAACTATGGCTACACCTTC.

CDR3 protein: CASRRGGSETQYF. CDR3 nucleotides: TGTGCCAGTAGGCGCGGGGGGAGCGAGACCCAGTACTTC. The gene calls are TRBV19 and TRBJ2-5; 8 bases agree with TRBD2. The trim removed 6 bases at V and 5 bases at J, leaving 5 bases unmatched. CDR1 and CDR2 from the germline V gene are LNHDA and SQIVND (reference sequence). This CDR3 is built from 13 residues.

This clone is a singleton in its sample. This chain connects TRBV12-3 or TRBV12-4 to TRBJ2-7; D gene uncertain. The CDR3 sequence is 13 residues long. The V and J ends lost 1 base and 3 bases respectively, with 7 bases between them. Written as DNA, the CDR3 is TGTGCCAGCAGTTTAGGTTCAGGCTACGAGCAGTACTTC. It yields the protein CASSLGSGYEQYF.

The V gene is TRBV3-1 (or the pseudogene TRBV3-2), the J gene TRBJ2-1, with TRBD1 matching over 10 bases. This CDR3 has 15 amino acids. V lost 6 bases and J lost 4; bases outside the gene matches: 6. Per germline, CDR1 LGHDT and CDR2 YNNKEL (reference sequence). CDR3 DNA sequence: TGTGCCAGCAGGGCCGGGACAGGGGCTTACAATGAGCAGTTCTTC. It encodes CASRAGTGAYNEQFF.

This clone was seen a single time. The CDR3 nucleotides are TGTGCCAGCAGCTTCGCGGGTAGCACAGATACGCAGTATTTT. This gives the protein CASSFAGSTDTQYF. The rearrangement links TRBV5-6 to TRBJ2-3; TRBD2 might be the D (5 bases). V was clipped by 2 bases and J by 0 bases, with 7 bases between them. Germline V gene sequence: CDR1 SGHDT, CDR2 YYEEEE. There are 14 residues in the CDR3.